A single sample is the source of the 13 T cell receptor beta chains below, sequenced in a study of CD8+CD57+ T cells in acquired aplastic anemia. The study profiled TCR beta VDJ and CDR3 using genomic DNA as template. TCRdb fed the reads into MiXCR, producing one record per CDR3 protein. The sample yields roughly 200,000 distinct CDR3 sequences, approximately 65% seen once. All patients picked for sequencing had shown, by flow cytometry, an expansion of CD8+CD57+ cells. The sample taken for sequencing was sorted CD4+, CD8+, or CD8+CD57+ T cells (not recorded which) from PBMCs. The receptors derive from a human donor with aplastic anemia.

The genes are TRBV29-1 and TRBJ2-3; D gene unclear. The V end lost 5 bases, the J end lost 3 bases, and 15 bases lay between the germline ends. The CDR3 contains 14 residues. CDR1 SQVTM and CDR2 ANQGSEA come from the germline V gene. This chain's CDR3 is CSVLSRVRTDTQYF. CDR3 DNA sequence: TGCAGCGTTCTCTCCCGAGTGAGAACAGATACGCAGTATTTT.

This clonotype turned up a few times. This chain connects TRBV20-1 to TRBJ2-7, with TRBD2 matching 9 bases. This CDR3 is built from 15 residues. V shed 1 base, J shed 5 bases, and the junction held 9 bases outside the gene matches. Germline assignment: CDR1 DFQATT and CDR2 SNEGSKA (reference sequence). The CDR3 spells CSARVGSGGTHEQYF. Here the CDR3 DNA reads TGCAGTGCTAGAGTAGGTAGCGGGGGCACCCACGAGCAGTACTTC.

V gene TRBV29-1 combines with J gene TRBJ2-3; possible D gene TRBD1, 5 bases. V dropped 8 bases and J dropped 5 bases, with 8 bases sitting between them. This CDR3 comprises 10 residues. Germline values: CDR1 SQVTM, CDR2 ANQGSEA. In DNA form, the CDR3 reads TGCAGCTACAGGAAAGATACGCAGTATTTT. This codes for CSYRKDTQYF.

This clonotype has a handful of counts. V gene TRBV20-1 combines with J gene TRBJ1-6, with D unclear. This CDR3 has 13 residues. V gave up 6 bases and J gave up 10 bases, with 16 bases separating them. Germline CDR1 reads DFQATT; CDR2 reads SNEGSKA (reference sequence). CDR3 protein: CSALTGPGSPLHF. CDR3 in DNA: TGCAGTGCCCTCACGGGCCCGGGGTCACCCCTCCACTTT.

CDR3 in amino acids: CASSAGGRTEAFF. The CDR3 region has the DNA TGTGCCAGCAGCGCGGGGGGGCGGACTGAAGCTTTCTTT. The chain uses TRBV7-3 and TRBJ1-1; tentative D call: TRBD1 (6 bases). Germline V gene data show CDR1 as SGHTA and CDR2 as FQGTGA. CDR3 length equals 13 residues. Trimming pared 5 bases from V and 5 bases from J, leaving 12 bases between.

The count of this clonotype is one. This chain uses TRBV6-1 with TRBJ2-2, with a possible D match to TRBD1 (5 bases). This CDR3 spans 14 amino acids. Germline lookup yields CDR1 MNHNS and CDR2 SASEGT. Trimming stripped 4 bases from V and 0 bases from J, with 6 bases between. The DNA for the CDR3 is TGTGCCAGCAGTGTGGGGCCGAACACCGGGGAGCTGTTTTTT. This codes for CASSVGPNTGELFF.

The V gene is TRBV24-1, the J gene TRBJ1-2; perhaps TRBD1 as D (5 bases). Germline CDR1 reads KGHDR; CDR2 reads SFDVKD. The length of the CDR3 is 12 residues. Trimming stripped 9 bases from V and 8 bases from J, with 15 bases between. For the CDR3, the DNA is TGTGCCACCTCACGCACCGAGGGGGGCTACACCTTC. Translated, it gives CATSRTEGGYTF.

This clonotype was counted ten times or more. This rearrangement joins TRBV11-2 to TRBJ1-6, with a tentative D call TRBD1 (5 bases). CDR3 length equals 13 residues. The V end lost 3 bases, the J end lost 6 bases, and 6 bases lay between the germline ends. Germline V gene lookup returns CDR1 SGHAT and CDR2 FQNNGV. The CDR3 region is CASSFGGNSPLHF. The CDR3 DNA follows: TGTGCCAGCAGCTTCGGGGGTAATTCACCCCTCCACTTT.

V is TRBV9 and J is TRBJ2-7; a weak D match, TRBD1 (5 bases). The CDR3 totals 13 residues. Deletions cut 0 bases from V and 3 bases from J, with 7 bases between. Germline values: CDR1 SGDLS, CDR2 YYNGEE. CDR3 DNA: TGTGCCAGCAGCGTAGACCAGGGCTACGAGCAGTACTTC. As protein: CASSVDQGYEQYF. Full variable domain (outside the CDR3, taken from reference TRBV9 and TRBJ2-7): DSGVTQTPKHLITATGQRVTLRCSPRSGDLSVYWYQQSLDQGLQFLIQYYNGEERAKGNILERFSAQQFPDLHSELNLSSLELGDSALYFCASSVDQGYEQYFGPGTRLTVT.

V gene TRBV7-2 combines with J gene TRBJ2-2; 12 bases map to TRBD1. The CDR3 is 19 amino acids. CDR1 is SGHTA and CDR2 is FQGNSA in the germline V gene. V lost 5 bases and J lost 1; bases outside the gene matches: 11. CDR3 nucleotides: TGTGCCAGCAGCACGTCCCGGGACAGGGGGCGCGGGAACACCGGGGAGCTGTTTTTT. This translates into CASSTSRDRGRGNTGELFF. The full variable domain, in which reference TRBV7-2 and TRBJ2-2 provide the parts outside the CDR3, is GAGVSQSPSNKVTEKGKDVELRCDPISGHTALYWYRQSLGQGLEFLIYFQGNSAPDKSGLPSDRFSAERTGGSVSTLTIQRTQQEDSAVYLCASSTSRDRGRGNTGELFFGEGSRLTVL.

This clonotype was detected only a few times. J is TRBJ2-3 and V is TRBV27, with 11 bases fitting TRBD2. The CDR3 is 16 residues long. Germline trimming cut 5 bases from V and 4 bases from J; bases unmatched to any gene: 8. Germline assignment: CDR1 MNHEY and CDR2 SMNVEV (reference sequence). CDR3 nucleotides: TGTGCCAGCAGTACCGAGACTAGCGGGGTTCCAGATACGCAGTATTTT. Protein product: CASSTETSGVPDTQYF.

The chain is built from TRBV15 and TRBJ2-7, with D perhaps TRBD1 or TRBD2 (5 bases each). The V end was cut by 10 bases, the J end by 0 bases, with 13 bases between. In germline, CDR1 is LNHNV, CDR2 YYDKDF (reference sequence). The CDR3 is made up of 13 amino acids. CDR3 nucleotide sequence: TGTGCCATCGGCCGGGGCAGCTCCTACGAGCAGTACTTC. Translated, it gives CAIGRGSSYEQYF.

The rearrangement uses TRBV7-6 and TRBJ1-1, with 8 positions matching TRBD1. The CDR3 loop spans 13 amino acids. V dropped 5 bases and J dropped 4; count of bases not matched to a gene: 3. CDR1 is SGHVS, CDR2 FNYEAQ, per germline. As DNA, the CDR3 is TGTGCCAGCAGCCAGACAGGGGCCACTGAAGCTTTCTTT. Its protein is CASSQTGATEAFF.